The 30 T cell receptor beta chains in this list originate from one sample, sequenced in a study of graft-versus-host responses after intestinal transplantation. Method: immunoSEQ multiplex PCR; TCRdb's copy keeps in-frame clones and lacks some. Of roughly 18,000 clones listed, around 93% are singletons. The material was PBMCs, obtained 23 days after intestinal transplant. These TCRs come from a human patient who received an intestinal transplant, so some T cells may come from the graft donor.

V and J are TRBV18 and TRBJ1-1; no firm D call. Trimming stripped 4 bases from V and 0 bases from J, with 12 bases between. The CDR3 contains 15 residues. Germline-derived CDR1 and CDR2 are KGHSH and LQKENI. CDR3 coding DNA: TGTGCCAGCTCACTTGAGTTCTCCCTGAACACTGAAGCTTTCTTT. Translation gives CASSLEFSLNTEAFF.

The chain is built from TRBV6-1 and TRBJ2-1, with 9 bases identical to TRBD2. V lost 6 bases and J lost 6; bases outside the gene matches: 9. This CDR3 has 15 residues. The germline CDR1 and CDR2 sequences are MNHNS and SASEGT. In DNA, the CDR3 is TGTGCCAGCAGCTTAGCGGGAGAGGGGGCCAATGAGCAGTTCTTC. Translation: CASSLAGEGANEQFF.

This chain links TRBV7-3 with TRBJ1-1; 7 bases align to TRBD1. V shed 2 bases and J 8 bases; nucleotides not matched to a gene: 5. Germline loops: CDR1 SGHTA, CDR2 FQGTGA. There are 13 residues in the CDR3. The CDR3 spells CASSLDRVGEAFF. The CDR3 DNA sequence: TGTGCCAGCAGCTTAGACAGGGTTGGCGAAGCTTTCTTT.

This clone was seen once. The rearrangement joins TRBV28 to TRBJ1-4, with D possibly TRBD1 on 5 matching bases. CDR3 length equals 14 residues. Germline V gene lookup returns CDR1 MDHEN and CDR2 SYDVKM. V was shortened by 6 bases and J by 6 bases, with 14 bases between the two germline ends. The CDR3 reads CASSPGSLDEKLFF. CDR3 coding DNA: TGTGCCAGCAGCCCAGGGTCCCTTGATGAAAAACTGTTTTTT.

This chain connects TRBV19 to TRBJ2-1; TRBD1 aligns across 7 bases. V was clipped by 5 bases and J by 0 bases; unmatched bases: 7. Germline-derived CDR1 and CDR2 are LNHDA and SQIVND (reference sequence). The length of the CDR3 is 16 residues. Written as DNA, the CDR3 is TGTGCCAGTAGTCCCGACAGGGATTTCTCCTACAATGAGCAGTTCTTC. Translation: CASSPDRDFSYNEQFF.

The chain uses TRBV5-6 and TRBJ2-7; TRBD1 matches 7 bases. Germline CDR1 SGHDT, CDR2 YYEEEE. This CDR3 region has 15 residues. J gave up 3 bases and V 4 bases, and 10 bases lay outside the gene matches. This CDR3 reads CASSLGTDEIYEQYF. Written as DNA, the CDR3 is TGTGCCAGCAGCCTAGGGACAGATGAGATCTACGAGCAGTACTTC. Complete variable domain (other parts from reference TRBV5-6 and TRBJ2-7): DAGVTQSPTHLIKTRGQQVTLRCSPKSGHDTVSWYQQALGQGPQFIFQYYEEEERQRGNFPDRFSGHQFPNYSSELNVNALLLGDSALYLCASSLGTDEIYEQYFGPGTRLTVT.

Here the CDR3 reads CASSESDRVGSPLHF. CDR3 DNA sequence: TGTGCCAGCAGTGAATCGGACAGGGTCGGTTCACCCCTCCACTTT. J is TRBJ1-6 and V is TRBV6-1, with 8 positions matching TRBD1. The CDR3 extends over 15 amino acids. Germline V lookup: CDR1 MNHNS, CDR2 SASEGT. The trim removed 2 bases at V and 9 bases at J, leaving 6 bases unmatched.

In nucleotides, the CDR3 is TGTGCCAGCAGCTCGGGGAGAGGGGGGCCTTTTACCTACGAGCAGTACTTC. Its translation: CASSSGRGGPFTYEQYF. The chain combines TRBV9 with TRBJ2-7, with D tentatively TRBD1 or TRBD2 (6 bases each). Germline CDR1 SGDLS, CDR2 YYNGEE. V lost 4 bases to trimming and J lost 2 bases, with 22 bases between them. CDR3 size: 17 residues. Variable domain in full (rest from reference TRBV9 and TRBJ2-7): DSGVTQTPKHLITATGQRVTLRCSPRSGDLSVYWYQQSLDQGLQFLIQYYNGEERAKGNILERFSAQQFPDLHSELNLSSLELGDSALYFCASSSGRGGPFTYEQYFGPGTRLTVT.

With respect to this clone: A read error may account for a junction end that differs from germline. V and J are TRBV5-6 and TRBJ2-5, with 10 positions matching TRBD1. Matching the DNA end better, TRBJ2-7 makes the J call doubtful. This CDR3 has 14 amino acids. CDR1 is SGHDT and CDR2 is YYEEEE in the germline V gene. Written as DNA, the CDR3 is TGCGCCAGCAGCTTCGGGACAGGGGATTACGAGCAGTACTTC. It is translated as CASSFGTGDYEQYF.

CDR3 sequence (DNA): TGTGCCAGCAGTTCCGGTGGGGGGCAGGAAAAACTGTTTTTT. It specifies CASSSGGGQEKLFF. V usage is TRBV6-5 and J usage is TRBJ1-4, with D possibly matching TRBD1 (6 bases). Germline-derived CDR1 and CDR2 are MNHEY and SVGAGI. CDR3 length equals 14 residues. The V end was cut by 4 bases, the J end by 8 bases, with 14 bases between.

This clone occurred a few times. The rearrangement joins TRBV7-9 to TRBJ2-5; 8 positions agree with TRBD2. This CDR3 region has 15 residues. Germline-derived CDR1 and CDR2 are SEHNR and FQNEAQ (reference sequence). With V trimmed by 5 bases and J by 5 bases, 10 bases remained unmatched. The CDR3 nucleotides read TGTGCCAGCAGCCCCACGGGGGGGGGTTTGGAGACCCAGTACTTC. Translation: CASSPTGGGLETQYF.

This clone was seen a single time. The chain joins TRBV9 to TRBJ1-2, with TRBD1 identical over 8 bases. Trimming cost V 4 bases and J 4 bases; bases outside gene matches: 9. Germline lookup yields CDR1 SGDLS and CDR2 YYNGEE. This CDR3 has 15 residues. The CDR3 DNA follows: TGTGCCAGCAGCACCCAGACAGGGGCTGGCTATGGCTACACCTTC. Translation: CASSTQTGAGYGYTF. Full variable domain (missing parts from reference TRBV9 and TRBJ1-2): DSGVTQTPKHLITATGQRVTLRCSPRSGDLSVYWYQQSLDQGLQFLIQYYNGEERAKGNILERFSAQQFPDLHSELNLSSLELGDSALYFCASSTQTGAGYGYTFGSGTRLTVV.

The chain links TRBV5-6 to TRBJ2-7, with D unresolved. Trimming took 8 bases from V and 0 from J, leaving 15 bases between them. CDR1 and CDR2 (germline): SGHDT, YYEEEE. The CDR3 is 14 amino acids. This CDR3 is CASALGVSSYEQYF. The CDR3 DNA reads as TGTGCCAGTGCCCTTGGGGTTAGCTCCTACGAGCAGTACTTC.

In nucleotides, the CDR3 is TGTGCCAGCAGCTCCCCGACAGAGAGCCAAGAGACCCAGTACTTC. Residues: CASSSPTESQETQYF. The rearrangement uses TRBV7-9 and TRBJ2-5; a possible D gene is TRBD1 (5 bases). The CDR3 runs 15 residues. Germline assignment: CDR1 SEHNR and CDR2 FQNEAQ (reference sequence). V lost 4 bases, J lost 1 base, and 13 bases lay in between.

The chain has TRBV5-6 and TRBJ2-7, with TRBD2 identical over 7 bases. This CDR3 comprises 16 residues. V gave up 0 bases and J gave up 4 bases; unmatched junction bases: 10. CDR1 and CDR2 from the germline V gene are SGHDT and YYEEEE. The CDR3 is CASSLAVGLADYEQYF. In DNA, the CDR3 is TGTGCCAGCAGCTTGGCGGTCGGGCTAGCGGATTACGAGCAGTACTTC.

The chain joins TRBV9 to TRBJ2-1, with 7 nucleotides matching TRBD2. V shed 4 bases, J shed 0 bases, and the junction held 7 bases outside the gene matches. The CDR3 consists of 16 residues. In germline, CDR1 is SGDLS, CDR2 YYNGEE. As DNA, the CDR3 is TGTGCCAGCAGCCTGAGGCGGGGGACCTCCTACAATGAGCAGTTCTTC. Its translation: CASSLRRGTSYNEQFF.

Worth noting for this clone: Other DNA sequences in this specimen translate into the identical CDR3. V and J are TRBV19 and TRBJ2-1, with 9 nucleotides matching TRBD2. The CDR3 has 17 amino acids. Germline CDR1 and CDR2: LNHDA and SQIVND (reference sequence). The trim removed 6 bases at V and 4 bases at J, leaving 13 bases unmatched. CDR3 loop: CASSHIYERGVYNEQFF. CDR3 bases: TGTGCCAGTAGCCACATCTATGAGCGGGGGGTTTACAATGAGCAGTTCTTC.

The chain combines TRBV28 with TRBJ2-1; weak D call: TRBD2 (6 bases). Per germline, CDR1 MDHEN and CDR2 SYDVKM. The ends were cut back, 6 bases at V and 9 bases at J, with 12 bases in the middle. The CDR3 consists of 12 residues. DNA for the CDR3: TGTGCCAGCAGCTCAGCGGGTCCTGAGCAGTTCTTC. This sequence encodes CASSSAGPEQFF.

This clone was observed once. The chain is built from TRBV27 and TRBJ2-1; 8 bases align to TRBD2. This CDR3 region has 15 residues. Germline V lookup: CDR1 MNHEY, CDR2 SMNVEV (reference sequence). The trim removed 4 bases at V and 8 bases at J, leaving 10 bases unmatched. The CDR3, as DNA: TGTGCCAGCAGTTCGGGAGGGGGGTCCCCTCATGAGCAGTTCTTC. Protein product: CASSSGGGSPHEQFF.

V is TRBV6-1 and J is TRBJ1-1; D gene uncertain. The CDR3 loop spans 14 amino acids. Germline-derived CDR1 and CDR2 are MNHNS and SASEGT. V lost 6 bases and J lost 1, with 12 bases in between. The CDR3 loop reads CASRNSFQNTEAFF. CDR3 sequence (DNA): TGTGCCAGCAGGAACAGCTTCCAGAACACTGAAGCTTTCTTT.

This sequence joins TRBV19 and TRBJ2-7; 12 bases are shared with TRBD2. With 5 bases clipped from V and 1 base from J, the junction kept 6 bases outside the gene matches. Germline V gives CDR1 LNHDA, CDR2 SQIVND (reference sequence). This CDR3 comprises 16 residues. CDR3 coding DNA: TGTGCCAGTAGTCCCTCCCTAGCGGGAGGGTCCTACGAGCAGTACTTC. It translates to CASSPSLAGGSYEQYF.

DNA of the CDR3: TGTGCCAGCAGTGATATAGAGGGTAGGATTGGCCAAGAGACCCAGTACTTC. Encoded protein: CASSDIEGRIGQETQYF. The rearrangement joins TRBV25-1 to TRBJ2-5; D is perhaps TRBD2 (5 bases). Germline V lookup: CDR1 MGHDK, CDR2 SYGVNS. The germline V and J ends were trimmed by 3 bases and 1 base, with 18 bases remaining between them. The CDR3 has 17 residues.

The genes are TRBV5-3 and TRBJ2-4; 7 nucleotides match TRBD2. TRBV5-3 is an open reading frame, and its role is uncertain. The CDR3 is made up of 14 amino acids. The trim removed 4 bases at V and 8 bases at J, leaving 9 bases unmatched. The CDR3 DNA reads TGTGCCAGAAGCCCGACTAGCTCTCACGACATTCAGTACTTC. As protein: CARSPTSSHDIQYF.

V is TRBV25-1 and J is TRBJ1-6; D unresolved. The CDR3 has 12 amino acids. Trimming took 2 bases from V and 7 from J, leaving 3 bases between them. Germline values: CDR1 MGHDK, CDR2 SYGVNS. The CDR3 spells CASSEGNSPLHF. CDR3 nucleotides: TGTGCCAGCAGTGAAGGGAATTCACCCCTCCACTTT.

The chain recombines TRBV18 with TRBJ1-5; no clear D. Trimming left V 0 bases short and J 7 bases short, with 16 bases between. This CDR3 has 16 amino acids. CDR1 and CDR2 (germline): KGHSH, LQKENI. The CDR3 bases are TGTGCCAGCTCACCACCGGGCAGGAATAGCGGGCAGCCCCAGCATTTT. It codes for CASSPPGRNSGQPQHF.

The chain uses TRBV2 and TRBJ2-7, with TRBD2 identical over 9 bases. Losses at the gene ends were 7 bases for V and 3 bases for J; bases not matched to a gene: 10. The CDR3 extends over 15 amino acids. Germline values: CDR1 SNHLY, CDR2 FYNNEI. Here the CDR3 reads CASIYAREGGYEQYF. The CDR3, as DNA: TGTGCCAGCATTTACGCGCGGGAGGGCGGCTACGAGCAGTACTTC.

The chain is built from TRBV2 and TRBJ2-2; 7 nucleotides agree with TRBD2. The CDR3 sequence is 14 residues long. V trimming: 6 bases; J trimming: 6 bases; junction bases outside the gene matches: 7. The germline CDR1 and CDR2 sequences are SNHLY and FYNNEI. CDR3 bases: TGTGCCAGCAGGGGAGGGGAGACCTCCGGGGAGCTGTTTTTT. Residues: CASRGGETSGELFF.

The gene calls are TRBV19 and TRBJ2-1; D perhaps matches TRBD1 (6 bases). Germline loops: CDR1 LNHDA, CDR2 SQIVND (reference sequence). The V and J ends lost 11 bases and 4 bases respectively, with 21 bases between them. The CDR3 runs to 15 residues. CDR3 region: CAEQIDRIGYNEQFF. The CDR3 DNA sequence: TGTGCCGAACAAATAGACAGGATTGGATACAATGAGCAGTTCTTC.

This sequence joins TRBV5-6 and TRBJ2-3; 9 positions match TRBD2. The CDR3 runs 16 residues. Unmatched junction bases numbered 7, after V lost 2 bases and J lost 3 bases. The V gene's germline CDR1 is SGHDT and CDR2 YYEEEE. CDR3 region: CASSFQTAGGTDTQYF. CDR3 nucleotide sequence: TGTGCCAGCAGCTTTCAAACGGCGGGAGGGACAGATACGCAGTATTTT.

The chain has TRBV28 and TRBJ1-5; 9 bases fit TRBD1. Trimming cost V 4 bases and J 4 bases; bases outside gene matches: 5. The germline CDR1 and CDR2 sequences are MDHEN and SYDVKM. The CDR3 consists of 15 residues. The CDR3 DNA reads TGTGCCAGCAGTTGGGGACAGGGAAGAAATCAGCCCCAGCATTTT. Translating it yields CASSWGQGRNQPQHF.